This paragraph reports one T cell receptor beta chain. The antigen is unknown. Other DNA variants within this sample encode the same CDR3. The CDR3 has 15 residues. V gave up 0 bases and J gave up 0 bases, with 9 bases separating them. Germline V gene sequence: CDR1 SNHLY, CDR2 FYNNEI. From CD4+ cells came CD45RA+ naive and CD45RA-negative memory subsets. This sample was included in a study of shared clonotypes between healthy human individuals. Looking at the study overall: Three CD4 naive, three CD4 memory, two CD8 naive and one CD8 memory plate were used per donor. The study, taken as a whole, reports: The study sampled only blood, and tissue repertoires likely differ.

An approximately 200 ng quantity of DNA, tens of thousands of T cell genomes, went into the sorted-subset replicate PCRs. Sequencing used immunoSEQ multiplex PCR; TCRdb keeps in-frame clones, though not all of them. In the table there are some 2,000,000 clones, 85% to 95% of which are singletons. The rearrangement uses TRBV2 and TRBJ2-7; perhaps TRBD2 as D (6 bases). This clonotype originated in a man younger than 30 in good health. The sample consisted of naive CD4+ T cells sorted from blood. Indicated subset: CD45RA+ positively selected. CDR3 sequence: CASSEASRGSYEQYF. DNA for the CDR3: TGTGCCAGCAGTGAAGCCTCGCGGGGCTCCTACGAGCAGTACTTC.